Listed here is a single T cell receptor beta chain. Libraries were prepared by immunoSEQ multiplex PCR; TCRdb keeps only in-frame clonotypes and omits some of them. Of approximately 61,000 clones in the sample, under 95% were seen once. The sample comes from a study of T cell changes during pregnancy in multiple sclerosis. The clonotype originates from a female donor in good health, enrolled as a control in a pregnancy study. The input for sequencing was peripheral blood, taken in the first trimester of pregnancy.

CDR3 loop: CASSQESGTYANTGELFF. The CDR3 bases are TGCGCCAGCAGCCAGGAGAGCGGGACCTACGCGAACACCGGGGAGCTGTTTTTT. This sequence joins TRBV4-3 and TRBJ2-2, with 7 bases aligning to TRBD2. Losses at the gene ends were 3 bases for V and 0 bases for J; bases not matched to a gene: 10. The CDR3 consists of 18 residues. Germline CDR1 LGHNA, CDR2 YSLEER.